What follows are 26 T cell receptor beta chains derived from one specimen sequenced in a study of Tregs in tolerant kidney transplant recipients. Here immunoSEQ multiplex PCR was the method, and the copy in TCRdb shows in-frame clones only, minus some. The sample includes tens of thousands of clones. Sequences were derived from CD4+ T cells from blood, sampled before the transplant. Receptors originate from a human donor who received a combined kidney and bone marrow transplant.

With respect to this clone: The DNA ends 3 residues before the CDR3 does, and the rest of the CDR3 is filled in from the germline J gene. J is TRBJ1-2 and V is TRBV29-1; a possible D gene is TRBD1 (6 bases). Trimming left V 1 base short and J 1 base short, with 13 bases between. Germline values: CDR1 SQVTM, CDR2 ANQGSEA. This CDR3 has 15 residues. CDR3 DNA (partial): TGCAGCGTTGAAGTGGGGACAAAACTTAACTATGGC. It is translated as CSVEVGTKLNYG. The whole CDR3 protein reads CSVEVGTKLNYGYTF.

Regarding this clone: Coverage ceases 3 residues before the CDR3 finishes, and the germline J gene fills in the end. This chain links TRBV7-2 with TRBJ2-7; D may be TRBD1 (6 bases). The CDR3 runs 14 residues. V was shortened by 7 bases and J by 0 bases, with 13 bases between the two germline ends. In germline, CDR1 is SGHTA, CDR2 FQGNSA. This chain's CDR3 is CASNPGVISYEQYF. CDR3 DNA, as far as it was read: TGTGCCAGCAACCCAGGGGTGATCTCCTACGAG.

The sequenced part of the CDR3 DNA is TGTGCCAGCGAAAGACAGGGCTACGAG. It is translated as CASERQGYE. The full-length CDR3 reads as CASERQGYEQYF. V gene TRBV2 combines with J gene TRBJ2-7; 7 nucleotides agree with TRBD1. The read gets to within 3 residues of the CDR3 end, and the germline J gene fills in the rest. The ends lost 8 bases at V and 3 bases at J; junction bases unmatched: 4. Germline values: CDR1 SNHLY, CDR2 FYNNEI. This CDR3 is built from 12 residues.

Worth noting for this clone: The CDR3 is cut off 3 residues early in the read; its end comes from the germline J gene. The gene calls are TRBV5-6 and TRBJ1-5; no reliable D call. The V gene lost 4 bases and the J gene lost 4 bases, with 9 bases spanning the gap. Germline V gene lookup returns CDR1 SGHDT and CDR2 YYEEEE. The CDR3 spans 13 residues. CDR3 bases read: TGTGCCAGCAGCAACCGGGTTAATCAGCCC. Translation: CASSNRVNQP. The whole CDR3 is CASSNRVNQPQHF.

Concerning this clone: With the read ending 3 residues before the CDR3 end, the germline J gene is used to fill in that end. V gene TRBV5-8 combines with J gene TRBJ1-5; no firm D call. The CDR3 has 14 residues. The V and J ends lost 0 bases and 3 bases respectively, with 7 bases between them. CDR1 is SGHTS, CDR2 YDEGEE, per germline. Incomplete CDR3 DNA: TGTGCCAGCAGCTTGGAAGAACTCAATCAGCCC. As protein: CASSLEELNQP. The full CDR3 protein is CASSLEELNQPQHF.

A remark on this clone: The read gets to within 3 residues of the CDR3 end, and the germline J gene fills in the rest. This chain links TRBV5-1 with TRBJ1-4; unclear D gene. The length of the CDR3 is 15 residues. Deletions cut 3 bases from V and 7 bases from J, with 16 bases between. Germline assignment: CDR1 SGHRS and CDR2 YFSETQ. Incomplete CDR3 DNA: TGCGCCAGCAGCTCAGGTTGGGTCGAAGGTGAAAAA. Protein sequence: CASSSGWVEGEK. The whole CDR3 protein is CASSSGWVEGEKLFF.

CDR3 DNA (partial): TGTGCCAGTAGTATAGGACAGGGCCCACCCGGGGAGACC. This sequence encodes CASSIGQGPPGET. The full CDR3 sequence reads CASSIGQGPPGETQYF. This sequence joins TRBV19 and TRBJ2-5; TRBD1 aligns across 7 bases. The DNA ends 3 residues before the CDR3 does, and the rest of the CDR3 is filled in from the germline J gene. Germline loops: CDR1 LNHDA, CDR2 SQIVND (reference sequence). The CDR3 has 16 residues. V shed 1 base and J 5 bases; nucleotides not matched to a gene: 10.

About this clone itself: The sequenced fragment ends 3 residues before the CDR3 boundary, so the rest is inferred from the germline J gene. The V gene is TRBV18, the J gene TRBJ1-2, with D tentatively TRBD1 (5 bases). The CDR3 extends over 13 amino acids. The V and J ends lost 7 bases and 3 bases respectively, with 12 bases between them. CDR1 is KGHSH, CDR2 LQKENI, per germline. The covered CDR3 bases are TGTGCCAGCTTAGAGGGGCCCGACTATGGC. Amino acid sequence: CASLEGPDYG. From start to end, the CDR3 is CASLEGPDYGYTF.

To note about this clone: The read ends 3 residues before the CDR3 terminus; that terminus is restored from the germline J gene. The chain uses TRBV19 and TRBJ1-2, with 7 bases lining up with TRBD1. Germline values: CDR1 LNHDA, CDR2 SQIVND (reference sequence). V lost 4 bases to trimming and J lost 2 bases; unmatched junction nucleotides: 4. The CDR3 contains 14 residues. The part of the CDR3 DNA that was read is TGTGCCAGTAGTACCGGACAGGACAACTATGGC. Translating it yields CASSTGQDNYG. The CDR3 in full is CASSTGQDNYGYTF.

Of note for this clone: The CDR3 goes on 3 residues after the read ends, and that part is filled in from the germline J gene. J is TRBJ1-3 and V is TRBV5-1; D not resolved. From germline, CDR1 is SGHRS and CDR2 YFSETQ. The CDR3 covers 15 residues. V lost 3 bases and J lost 0, with 10 bases in between. Partial CDR3 DNA: TGCGCCAGCAGCTCGGGTGAAGGCTCTGGAAACACC. Its translation: CASSSGEGSGNT. The complete CDR3 reads CASSSGEGSGNTIYF.

With regard to this clone: The CDR3 extends 3 residues past the end of the read, so its final part is completed from the germline J gene. The V call is TRBV5-1, the J call TRBJ2-2; TRBD2 matches at 9 bases. Germline CDR1 and CDR2: SGHRS and YFSETQ. V shed 0 bases, J shed 4 bases, and the junction held 7 bases outside the gene matches. The CDR3 totals 17 residues. The CDR3 region is CASSLGVAGAFTGELFF. The CDR3 DNA, read in part, is TGCGCCAGCAGCTTGGGGGTAGCGGGGGCCTTCACCGGGGAG.

With respect to this clone: The DNA ends 3 residues before the CDR3 does, and the rest of the CDR3 is filled in from the germline J gene. The rearrangement uses TRBV2 and TRBJ1-6; 7 nucleotides align to TRBD1. J gave up 4 bases and V 8 bases, and 14 bases lay outside the gene matches. The CDR3 totals 17 residues. CDR1 is SNHLY, CDR2 FYNNEI, per germline. This chain's CDR3 is CASVDPGDSRYNSPLHF. The sequenced CDR3 bases are TGTGCCAGCGTGGACCCCGGGGACAGCCGGTATAATTCACCC.

Turning to this clone: The DNA ends 3 residues before the CDR3 does, and the rest of the CDR3 is filled in from the germline J gene. The chain combines TRBV5-1 with TRBJ2-1; TRBD2 matches at 9 bases. The V and J ends lost 6 bases and 4 bases, in that order; junction bases with no gene match: 8. The CDR3 runs to 15 residues. From germline, CDR1 is SGHRS and CDR2 YFSETQ. Partial CDR3 DNA: TGCGCCAGCACCCCCGGGACTAGCAGTTACAATGAG. It is translated as CASTPGTSSYNE. The full CDR3 protein reads CASTPGTSSYNEQFF.

About this clone: The read ends 3 residues shy of where the CDR3 ends; the end is completed using the germline J gene. The rearrangement uses TRBV12-3 or TRBV12-4 and TRBJ2-7; D may be TRBD2 (6 bases). The CDR3 has 15 residues. Trimming took 4 bases from V and 4 from J, leaving 17 bases between them. The part of the CDR3 DNA that was read is TGTGCCAGCAGTTCCGCCGGCGGGGCGGGGTACGAG. Its translation: CASSSAGGAGYE. The full-length CDR3 reads as CASSSAGGAGYEQYF.

CDR3 protein: CASSRLAGGGTDTQYF. Incomplete CDR3 DNA: TGTGCCAGTAGTAGGCTAGCGGGAGGTGGCACAGATACG. The V call is TRBV19, the J call TRBJ2-3; 11 bases fit TRBD2. The observed sequence ends 3 residues before the CDR3 terminus, with the missing tail filled in from the germline J gene. This CDR3 region has 16 residues. Germline assignment: CDR1 LNHDA and CDR2 SQIVND (reference sequence). The V segment lost 4 bases and the J segment 1 base; nucleotides outside the gene matches: 4.

In regard to this clone: Read data end 3 residues before the CDR3 end; the end is taken from the germline J gene. V and J are TRBV10-3 and TRBJ1-5; weak D call: TRBD1 (6 bases). The V gene's germline CDR1 is ENHRY and CDR2 SYGVKD. This CDR3 is built from 16 residues. Trimming removed 1 base at V and 2 bases at J, with 12 bases between. The sequenced CDR3 bases are TGTGCCATCAGTGAGTTCAGCAGGGGTGGCAATCAGCCC. Translation: CAISEFSRGGNQP. The CDR3, in full, reads CAISEFSRGGNQPQHF.

Remarks on this clone: Read sequence stops 3 residues before the CDR3 end, and the germline J gene provides the missing end. This chain uses TRBV11-2 with TRBJ2-3, with 8 bases identical to TRBD2. The germline CDR1 and CDR2 sequences are SGHAT and FQNNGV. The length of the CDR3 is 15 residues. J was trimmed by 2 bases and V by 5 bases; bases with no gene match: 6. The sequenced part of the CDR3 DNA is TGTGCCAGCAGCCCCCGGGGGGGGCCCACAGATACG. Its protein is CASSPRGGPTDT. From start to end, the CDR3 is CASSPRGGPTDTQYF.

With regard to this clone: The read ends 3 residues early relative to the CDR3; the germline J gene fills the gap. This sequence joins TRBV5-4 and TRBJ1-4; D gene unclear. V dropped 2 bases and J dropped 7 bases, with 12 bases sitting between them. This CDR3 spans 14 amino acids. Germline V CDR1 and CDR2: SGHNT, YYREEE (reference sequence). CDR3 sequence reads: CASSLKGHGEKLFF. The covered CDR3 bases are TGTGCCAGCAGCTTAAAGGGCCATGGTGAAAAA.

Comment on this clone: With the read ending 3 residues before the CDR3 end, the germline J gene is used to fill in that end. V and J are TRBV5-4 and TRBJ2-2; D gene uncertain. Trimming left V 1 base short and J 0 bases short, with 4 bases between. CDR1 and CDR2 (germline): SGHNT, YYREEE (reference sequence). The CDR3 spans 14 residues. CDR3 protein: CASSLQSNTGELFF. The CDR3 bases that were read are TGTGCCAGCAGCTTGCAATCGAACACCGGGGAG.

Remarks on this clone: The CDR3 goes on 3 residues after the read ends, and that part is filled in from the germline J gene. J is TRBJ2-5 and V is TRBV11-2, with a weak D call TRBD1 (5 bases). V was clipped by 3 bases and J by 2 bases, with 13 bases between them. The CDR3 length is 15 residues. Germline V gene sequence: CDR1 SGHAT, CDR2 FQNNGV. Incomplete CDR3 DNA: TGTGCCAGCAGCTTCATCAGGGTGGCGCAAGAGACC. It encodes CASSFIRVAQET. The whole CDR3 is CASSFIRVAQETQYF.

Comment on this clone: The read halts 3 residues ahead of the CDR3 end, with the missing end drawn from the germline J gene. The J gene is TRBJ2-5, the V gene TRBV12-3 or TRBV12-4, with a tentative D call TRBD2 (6 bases). The germline V and J ends were trimmed by 5 bases and 7 bases, with 11 bases remaining between them. There are 12 residues in the CDR3. CDR3 bases read: TGTGCCAGCAGTAAACTAGCAAGGACC. Amino acids: CASSKLART. The entire CDR3 sequence reads CASSKLARTQYF.

CDR3 bases read: TGTGCCAGTAGTCCGGGGGGAGCCCTTGAA. Amino acid sequence: CASSPGGALE. The whole CDR3 sequence is CASSPGGALEAFF. The chain has TRBV19 and TRBJ1-1, with TRBD1 as a possible D gene (5 bases). The CDR3 end is not reached by the read, which stops 3 residues before it; the germline J gene fills it in. The CDR3 totals 13 residues. Germline V gene sequence: CDR1 LNHDA, CDR2 SQIVND (reference sequence). V gave up 5 bases and J gave up 7 bases, with 14 bases separating them.

Regarding this clone: The sequenced fragment ends 3 residues before the CDR3 boundary, so the rest is inferred from the germline J gene. The chain is built from TRBV7-2 and TRBJ2-3; D remains unclear. The CDR3 contains 13 residues. CDR1 is SGHTA, CDR2 FQGNSA, per germline. Trimming took off 5 bases at V and 1 base at J, with 7 bases between the two ends. CDR3 residues: CASSPPGTDTQYF. The sequenced part of the CDR3 DNA is TGTGCCAGCAGCCCGCCAGGCACAGATACG.

This chain's CDR3 is CASTEGGSNQPQHF. The DNA read from the CDR3 is TGTGCCAGTACTGAGGGGGGGAGCAATCAGCCC. This rearrangement joins TRBV19 to TRBJ1-5, with D possibly TRBD1 on 6 matching bases. Read sequence stops 3 residues before the CDR3 end, and the germline J gene provides the missing end. The CDR3 spans 14 residues. Germline loops: CDR1 LNHDA, CDR2 SQIVND (reference sequence). Trimming left V 7 bases short and J 1 base short, with 11 bases between.

Comments on this clone: The read ends 3 residues early relative to the CDR3; the germline J gene fills the gap. J is TRBJ2-5 and V is TRBV2; 9 bases agree with TRBD2. CDR1 and CDR2 from the germline V gene are SNHLY and FYNNEI. The ends lost 6 bases at V and 4 bases at J; junction bases unmatched: 9. This CDR3 comprises 15 residues. CDR3 DNA (partial): TGTGCCAGCAGGTTGCGCGGGGGGGCGGGAGAGACC. This translates into CASRLRGGAGET. The complete CDR3 protein is CASRLRGGAGETQYF.

In regard to this clone: The read halts 3 residues ahead of the CDR3 end, with the missing end drawn from the germline J gene. The chain joins TRBV7-2 to TRBJ1-2, with TRBD1 identical over 7 bases. This CDR3 spans 15 amino acids. The germline CDR1 and CDR2 sequences are SGHTA and FQGNSA. Partial CDR3 DNA: TGTGCCAGCAGCTTAGCGGTCGGAGGGGACAGCGGC. Translated, it gives CASSLAVGGDSG. The entire CDR3 sequence reads CASSLAVGGDSGYTF.